Listed here are 9 T cell receptor beta chains from one sample, sequenced in a study of blood T cell repertoires in COVID-19 (dated by TCRdb to the early 2020s). Libraries were made using the immunoSEQ multiplex PCR assay. Not all clones reach the TCRdb copy of this immuneACCESS table, which keeps in-frame sequences only. Checked studies attribute under half of the gap to unresolved V genes and leave the rest unexplained. The table for this sample lists 110,000 to 150,000 clones; approximately 87% of them were counted only once. More than 4% of the sample belongs to the ten largest clones. The sequenced material came from peripheral blood. The receptors come from a woman aged 40 to 50 with acute or convalescent COVID-19.

The chain links TRBV7-9 to TRBJ2-1, with TRBD2 matching 13 bases. CDR1 SEHNR and CDR2 FQNEAQ come from the germline V gene (reference sequence). This CDR3 has 17 residues. Trimming cost V 4 bases and J 6 bases; bases outside gene matches: 9. The CDR3, as DNA: TGTGCCAGCAGCTCACTTACTGGACTAGCGGGGGTCAATGAGCAGTTCTTC. Its protein is CASSSLTGLAGVNEQFF.

The rearrangement links TRBV7-9 to TRBJ1-4; tentatively, D is TRBD1 (5 bases). Germline V gene data show CDR1 as SEHNR and CDR2 as FQNEAQ (reference sequence). This CDR3 comprises 16 residues. The V gene lost 0 bases and the J gene lost 4 bases, with 12 bases spanning the gap. CDR3 coding DNA: TGTGCCAGCAGCTTAGCGTCTACCAGGGTTAATGAAAAACTGTTTTTT. Translation gives CASSLASTRVNEKLFF. The full variable domain, completed using reference TRBV7-9 and TRBJ1-4, is DTGVSQNPRHKITKRGQNVTFRCDPISEHNRLYWYRQTLGQGPEFLTYFQNEAQLEKSRLLSDRFSAERPKGSFSTLEIQRTEQGDSAMYLCASSLASTRVNEKLFFGSGTQLSVL.

This clone was recorded once. J is TRBJ2-2 and V is TRBV29-1; perhaps TRBD1 as D (6 bases). Trimming left V 0 bases short and J 7 bases short, with 15 bases between. The CDR3 is made up of 15 amino acids. Germline-derived CDR1 and CDR2 are SQVTM and ANQGSEA. The CDR3 protein is CSVEDPAGVGGELFF. The CDR3, as DNA: TGCAGCGTTGAAGATCCGGCAGGGGTCGGCGGGGAGCTGTTTTTT.

The rearrangement joins TRBV30 to TRBJ1-1; 7 bases align to TRBD1. CDR1 and CDR2 (germline): GTSNPN, SVGIG (reference sequence). The CDR3 is made up of 11 amino acids. Germline trimming cut 5 bases from V and 8 bases from J; bases unmatched to any gene: 5. The CDR3 region is CAWVQGVEAFF. The CDR3 DNA reads as TGTGCCTGGGTCCAGGGGGTGGAAGCTTTCTTT.

The rearrangement joins TRBV28 to TRBJ1-5; 9 positions agree with TRBD1. The ends lost 6 bases at V and 7 bases at J; junction bases unmatched: 10. Germline CDR1 and CDR2: MDHEN and SYDVKM. The length of the CDR3 is 15 residues. CDR3 amino acids: CASRGTGTSRQPQHF. The CDR3 DNA follows: TGTGCCAGCAGAGGGACAGGGACGAGCAGACAGCCCCAGCATTTT.

The V call is TRBV30, the J call TRBJ1-2; a weak D match, TRBD1 (5 bases). The CDR3 extends over 11 amino acids. CDR1 and CDR2 (germline): GTSNPN, SVGIG (reference sequence). V was trimmed by 4 bases and J by 2 bases, leaving 5 bases between them. The CDR3 DNA is TGTGCCTGGACAGGGAACTATGGCTACACCTTC. Residues: CAWTGNYGYTF.

There are a few counts of this clone. The rearrangement joins TRBV6-6 to TRBJ1-4, with a possible D match to TRBD1 (6 bases). The CDR3 sequence is 15 residues long. Looked up from germline, CDR1 is MNHNY and CDR2 is SVGAGI (reference sequence). Trimming removed 0 bases at V and 8 bases at J, with 13 bases between. DNA of the CDR3: TGTGCCAGCAGTTACTCGATAAACAGGGAAGAAAAACTGTTTTTT. It encodes CASSYSINREEKLFF.

The CDR3 protein is CSVAPGLAGGIQETQYF. DNA of the CDR3: TGCAGCGTTGCGCCGGGACTAGCGGGGGGAATCCAAGAGACCCAGTACTTC. The V gene is TRBV29-1, the J gene TRBJ2-5; TRBD2 agrees at 15 bases. Germline trimming cut 4 bases from V and 1 base from J; bases unmatched to any gene: 7. Germline V gene lookup returns CDR1 SQVTM and CDR2 ANQGSEA. This CDR3 region has 17 residues.

V and J are TRBV18 and TRBJ2-3, with TRBD2 identical over 10 bases. CDR1 is KGHSH and CDR2 is LQKENI in the germline V gene. V gave up 2 bases and J gave up 5 bases; unmatched junction bases: 7. CDR3 length: 16 amino acids. For the CDR3, the DNA is TGTGCCAGCTCACCAATGCTAGCGGGAGCGGTAGATACGCAGTATTTT. It translates to CASSPMLAGAVDTQYF.